A single sample is the source of the 12 T cell receptor beta chains below, sequenced in a study of shared clonotypes between healthy human individuals. Measured with immunoSEQ multiplex PCR; TCRdb has only the in-frame clones, and not every one. Here the sample spans some 2,500,000 clones, less than 95% being singletons. Sequencing used naive CD4+ T cells from PBMCs. As for subset: CD45RA+ positively selected. The receptors were sampled from a man between 18 and 29 years old in good health. Some clones in this sample may be carry-over from other donors' samples.

The V and J genes are TRBV2 and TRBJ2-1; 7 bases map to TRBD2. J lost 0 bases, V lost 4 bases, and 6 bases had no gene match. The length of the CDR3 is 16 residues. Germline V gene lookup returns CDR1 SNHLY and CDR2 FYNNEI. CDR3 DNA sequence: TGTGCCAGCAGTGCTGGCGGGAGTGCCTCCTACAATGAGCAGTTCTTC. Translating it yields CASSAGGSASYNEQFF.

The gene calls are TRBV7-2 and TRBJ2-3; perhaps TRBD1 as D (6 bases). From germline, CDR1 is SGHTA and CDR2 FQGNSA. The CDR3 runs 15 residues. The V gene lost 1 base and the J gene lost 2 bases, with 10 bases spanning the gap. CDR3 coding DNA: TGTGCCAGCAGCTTAGTCAGGGGTACCACAGATACGCAGTATTTT. Residues: CASSLVRGTTDTQYF.

This clone occurred a few times. The CDR3 is CASLPGQGNTEAFF. The CDR3 region has the DNA TGTGCCAGCTTACCGGGACAGGGTAACACTGAAGCTTTCTTT. The chain carries TRBV18 and TRBJ1-1; 9 positions match TRBD1. CDR3 size: 14 residues. The germline V gene encodes CDR1 KGHSH and CDR2 LQKENI. J was trimmed by 2 bases and V by 7 bases; bases with no gene match: 5.

J is TRBJ2-3 and V is TRBV7-8; possibly TRBD2 for D (6 bases). With 6 bases removed from V and 5 bases from J, the gap between germline ends came to 12 bases. The CDR3 is made up of 13 amino acids. Germline CDR1 reads SGHVS; CDR2 reads FQNEAQ. The chain's CDR3 is CASRAGGGDTQYF. As DNA, the CDR3 is TGTGCCAGCAGGGCCGGGGGTGGAGATACGCAGTATTTT.

The gene calls are TRBV21-1 and TRBJ2-7; the table's D call of TRBD2 was not tested on the DNA. TRBV21-1 is reported as a pseudogene. The CDR3 consists of 14 residues. This CDR3 reads CAETMSGYVVEQYF. Here the CDR3 DNA reads TGCGCGGAAACGATGTCGGGATATGTTGTCGAGCAGTACTTC.

With respect to this clone: The sample carries other DNA sequences with the same CDR3. This chain joins TRBV18 and TRBJ1-5; the D is unclear. In germline, CDR1 is KGHSH, CDR2 LQKENI. CDR3 length: 12 residues. Trimming pared 0 bases from V and 7 bases from J, leaving 4 bases between. CDR3 DNA: TGTGCCAGCTCACCACCGGGCCAGCCCCAGCATTTT. Translated, it gives CASSPPGQPQHF.

This clone was seen only a few times. The J gene is TRBJ1-1, the V gene TRBV7-9; D gene unclear. Germline values: CDR1 SEHNR, CDR2 FQNEAQ (reference sequence). The ends were cut back, 6 bases at V and 3 bases at J, with 5 bases in the middle. This CDR3 has 11 residues. As DNA, the CDR3 is TGTGCCAGCAGGGCTTACACTGAAGCTTTCTTT. Translation gives CASRAYTEAFF.

This sequence joins TRBV21-1 and TRBJ1-1; the table's D call TRBD1 went unverified against the DNA. TRBV21-1 is deemed a pseudogene. The CDR3 consists of 19 residues. The DNA of the CDR3 is TGTGCCAGCAGCAAAAGACCGGGACAGGCCCCCTATCTGGACCCTGAAGCTTTCTTT. Its translation: CASSKRPGQAPYLDPEAFF.

The chain uses TRBV5-4 and TRBJ1-1, with no clear D. V was cut by 4 bases and J by 5 bases, with 12 bases left in between. The length of the CDR3 is 13 residues. The germline V gene has CDR1 SGHNT and CDR2 YYREEE (reference sequence). CDR3 protein: CASSPVPGTEAFF. CDR3 DNA sequence: TGTGCCAGCAGCCCCGTGCCGGGGACTGAAGCTTTCTTT.

This rearrangement joins TRBV6-1 to TRBJ2-2; 7 bases are a match to TRBD2. The germline gives CDR1 MNHNS, CDR2 SASEGT. This CDR3 spans 14 amino acids. V lost 10 bases to trimming and J lost 8 bases; unmatched junction nucleotides: 13. The CDR3 nucleotides are TGTGCCACGTCTCCACGGGGGGAGGCAGGGGAGCTGTTTTTT. Its translation is CATSPRGEAGELFF.

Of note for this clone: Other DNA sequences in the sample encode the same CDR3. The genes are TRBV7-2 and TRBJ2-7; D may be TRBD1 (5 bases). Deletions cut 1 base from V and 0 bases from J, with 7 bases between. Germline assignment: CDR1 SGHTA and CDR2 FQGNSA. The CDR3 is made up of 14 amino acids. In DNA, the CDR3 is TGTGCCAGCAGCTTAGACAGGTACTCCTACGAGCAGTACTTC. Encoded protein: CASSLDRYSYEQYF.

The genes are TRBV6-1 and TRBJ2-7; D is undetermined. This CDR3 region has 11 residues. Germline assignment: CDR1 MNHNS and CDR2 SASEGT. Trimming left V 5 bases short and J 7 bases short, with 9 bases between. In nucleotides, the CDR3 is TGTGCCAGCAGTCCCTCCCGAGAGCAGTACTTC. Translated, it gives CASSPSREQYF.